This T cell receptor beta chain comes out of a study of blood T cell repertoires in COVID-19. Study overall: COVID-19 samples collected from the United States, Italy and Spain covered acute and convalescent phases. PBMCs, B-cell-depleted T cells, or T cells provided the cDNA or gDNA that made up the material.

Repertoires were generated with immunoSEQ multiplex PCR, while TCRdb's copy carries only in-frame clones and drops some. The sample carries about 27,000 clones, roughly four fifths recorded once. The sequence derives from a man aged 65-85 years with active COVID-19. Input material: peripheral blood.

DNA for the CDR3: TGTGCCAGCAGGCCTACCCCTGGGACAGGGTACCAAGAGACCCAGTACTTC. Amino acid sequence: CASRPTPGTGYQETQYF. This chain links TRBV28 with TRBJ2-5; 9 bases line up with TRBD1. CDR3 length equals 17 residues. V shed 6 bases and J 0 bases; nucleotides not matched to a gene: 11. Germline loops: CDR1 MDHEN, CDR2 SYDVKM.